The present T cell receptor beta chain was sequenced within a study of monozygotic twins with cystic fibrosis. Here immunoSEQ multiplex PCR was the method, and the copy in TCRdb shows in-frame clones only, minus some. The sample carries about 8,000 clones, approximately 93% recorded once. V dropped 0 bases and J dropped 7 bases, with 10 bases sitting between them. The CDR3 is 13 amino acids. Germline assignment: CDR1 SGHNT and CDR2 YYREEE (reference sequence). General observations from the study: Monozygotic CF twins shared more identical nucleotide clonotypes than unrelated patients. In this small cohort, shared CDR3 numbers showed no association with age, concordance or disease severity. V usage most resembled the co-twin in 13 of 16 pairs.

Details on this clone: What it binds is not known.

The clonotype was recovered from a boy aged 2 to 10 with cystic fibrosis. J is TRBJ1-1 and V is TRBV5-4; D gene uncertain. What was sequenced was blood. For the CDR3, the DNA is TGTGCCAGCAGCTTGGAAGCCGGCTTTGAAGCTTTCTTT. Its translation is CASSLEAGFEAFF.